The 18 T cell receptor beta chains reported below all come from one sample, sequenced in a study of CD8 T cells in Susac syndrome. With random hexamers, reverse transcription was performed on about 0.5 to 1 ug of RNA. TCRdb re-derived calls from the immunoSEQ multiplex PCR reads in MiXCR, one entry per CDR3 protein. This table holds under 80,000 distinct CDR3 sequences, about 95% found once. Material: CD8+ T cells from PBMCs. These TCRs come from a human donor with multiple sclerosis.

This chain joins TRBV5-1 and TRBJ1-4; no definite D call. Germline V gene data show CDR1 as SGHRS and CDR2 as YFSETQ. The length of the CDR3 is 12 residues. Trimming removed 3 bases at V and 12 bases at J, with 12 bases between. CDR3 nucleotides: TGCGCCAGCAGCTGGACCGATGGCGAACTGTTTTTT. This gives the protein CASSWTDGELFF.

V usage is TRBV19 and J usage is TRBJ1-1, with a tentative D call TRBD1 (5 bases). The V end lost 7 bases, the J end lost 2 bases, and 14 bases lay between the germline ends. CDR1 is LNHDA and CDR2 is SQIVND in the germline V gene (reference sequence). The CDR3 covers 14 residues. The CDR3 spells CASMIRGGNTEAFF. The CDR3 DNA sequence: TGTGCCAGTATGATACGGGGGGGAAACACTGAAGCTTTCTTT. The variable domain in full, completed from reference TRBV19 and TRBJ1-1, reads DGGITQSPKYLFRKEGQNVTLSCEQNLNHDAMYWYRQDPGQGLRLIYYSQIVNDFQKGDIAEGYSVSREKKESFPLTVTSAQKNPTAFYLCASMIRGGNTEAFFGQGTRLTVV.

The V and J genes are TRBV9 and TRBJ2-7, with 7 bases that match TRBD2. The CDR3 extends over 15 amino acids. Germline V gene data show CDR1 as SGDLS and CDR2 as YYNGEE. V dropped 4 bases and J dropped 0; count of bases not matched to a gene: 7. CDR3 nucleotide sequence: TGTGCCAGCAGCTCGGGGGGATCCCCCTCCTACGAGCAGTACTTC. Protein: CASSSGGSPSYEQYF. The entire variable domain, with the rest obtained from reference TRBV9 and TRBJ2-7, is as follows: DSGVTQTPKHLITATGQRVTLRCSPRSGDLSVYWYQQSLDQGLQFLIQYYNGEERAKGNILERFSAQQFPDLHSELNLSSLELGDSALYFCASSSGGSPSYEQYFGPGTRLTVT.

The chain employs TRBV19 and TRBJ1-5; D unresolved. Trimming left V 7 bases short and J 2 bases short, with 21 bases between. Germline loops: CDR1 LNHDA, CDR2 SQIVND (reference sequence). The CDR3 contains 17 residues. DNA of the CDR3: TGTGCCAGTACCTTGGAGTGGGTGCCCACTGGCAATCAGCCCCAGCATTTT. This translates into CASTLEWVPTGNQPQHF.

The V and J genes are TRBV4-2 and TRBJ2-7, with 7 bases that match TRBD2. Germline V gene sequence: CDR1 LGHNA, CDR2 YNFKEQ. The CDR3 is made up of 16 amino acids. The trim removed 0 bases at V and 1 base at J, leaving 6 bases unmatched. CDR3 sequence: CASSQESSGGSYEQYF. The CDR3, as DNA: TGTGCCAGCAGCCAAGAAAGTTCGGGGGGTTCCTACGAGCAGTACTTC.

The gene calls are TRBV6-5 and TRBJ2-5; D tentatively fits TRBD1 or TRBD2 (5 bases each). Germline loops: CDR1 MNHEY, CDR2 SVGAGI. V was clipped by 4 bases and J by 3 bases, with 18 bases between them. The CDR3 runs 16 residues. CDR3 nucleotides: TGTGCCAGCAGTTTAGGGGCCGAGGGGATTGAAGAGACCCAGTACTTC. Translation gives CASSLGAEGIEETQYF.

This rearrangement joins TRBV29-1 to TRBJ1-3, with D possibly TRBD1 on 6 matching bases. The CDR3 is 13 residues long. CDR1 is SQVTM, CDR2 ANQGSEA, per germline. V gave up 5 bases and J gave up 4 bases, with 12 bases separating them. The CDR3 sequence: CSVSAGAGNTIYF. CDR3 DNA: TGCAGCGTTTCGGCAGGGGCAGGAAACACCATATATTTT.

CDR3 sequence: CATSEGPAGRGTGELFF. The CDR3 nucleotides read TGTGCCACCAGTGAGGGCCCAGCGGGGAGGGGCACCGGGGAGCTGTTTTTT. V gene TRBV24-1 combines with J gene TRBJ2-2; TRBD2 aligns across 7 bases. The CDR3 has 17 amino acids. Germline loops: CDR1 KGHDR, CDR2 SFDVKD. The V segment lost 4 bases and the J segment 4 bases; nucleotides outside the gene matches: 11.

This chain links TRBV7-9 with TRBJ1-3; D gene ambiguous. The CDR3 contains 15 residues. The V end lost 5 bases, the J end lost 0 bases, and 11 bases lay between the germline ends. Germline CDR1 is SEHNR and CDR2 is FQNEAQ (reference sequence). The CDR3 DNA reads TGTGCCAGCAGCAATCTTCCAACCTCTGGAAACACCATATATTTT. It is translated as CASSNLPTSGNTIYF.

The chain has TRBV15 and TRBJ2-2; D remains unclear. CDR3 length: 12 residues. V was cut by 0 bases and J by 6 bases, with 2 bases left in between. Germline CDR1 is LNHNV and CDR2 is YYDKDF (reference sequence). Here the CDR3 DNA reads TGTGCCACCAGCAGAGAGGCCGGGGAGCTGTTTTTT. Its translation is CATSREAGELFF. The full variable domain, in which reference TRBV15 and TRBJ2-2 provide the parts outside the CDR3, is DAMVIQNPRYQVTQFGKPVTLSCSQTLNHNVMYWYQQKSSQAPKLLFHYYDKDFNNEADTPDNFQSRRPNTSFCFLDIRSPGLGDTAMYLCATSREAGELFFGEGSRLTVL.

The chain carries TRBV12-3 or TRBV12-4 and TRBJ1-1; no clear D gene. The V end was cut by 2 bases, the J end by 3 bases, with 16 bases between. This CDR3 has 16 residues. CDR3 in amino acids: CASSLLRGPKDTEAFF. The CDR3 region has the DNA TGTGCCAGCAGTTTATTACGCGGGCCCAAGGACACTGAAGCTTTCTTT.

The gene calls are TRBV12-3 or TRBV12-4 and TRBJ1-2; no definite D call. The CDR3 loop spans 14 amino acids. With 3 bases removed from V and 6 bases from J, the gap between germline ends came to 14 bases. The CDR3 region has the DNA TGTGCCAGCAGTTTCTCCTTACTAGGGAATGGCTACACCTTC. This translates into CASSFSLLGNGYTF.

In DNA form, the CDR3 reads TGTGCCAGCAGCTTAGTCAGGGCGGGTGGCACAGATACGCAGTATTTT. This encodes CASSLVRAGGTDTQYF. The V and J genes are TRBV7-2 and TRBJ2-3; D assignment may be TRBD1 or TRBD2 (5 bases each). Trimming shortened V by 1 base and J by 1 base, and 12 bases separated the two germline ends. CDR3 length: 16 amino acids. CDR1 SGHTA and CDR2 FQGNSA come from the germline V gene.

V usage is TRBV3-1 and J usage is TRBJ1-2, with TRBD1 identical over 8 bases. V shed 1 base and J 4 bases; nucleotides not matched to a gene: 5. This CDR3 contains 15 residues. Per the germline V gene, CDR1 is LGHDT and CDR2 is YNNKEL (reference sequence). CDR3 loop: CASSQVVGQAYGYTF. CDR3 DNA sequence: TGTGCCAGCAGCCAAGTTGTGGGACAGGCCTATGGCTACACCTTC.

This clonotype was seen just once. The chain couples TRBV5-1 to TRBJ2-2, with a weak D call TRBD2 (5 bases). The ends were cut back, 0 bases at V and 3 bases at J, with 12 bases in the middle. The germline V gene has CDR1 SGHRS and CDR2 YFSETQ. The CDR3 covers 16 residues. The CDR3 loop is CASSLVGLEYTGELFF. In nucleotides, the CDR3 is TGCGCCAGCAGCTTGGTAGGACTTGAATACACCGGGGAGCTGTTTTTT. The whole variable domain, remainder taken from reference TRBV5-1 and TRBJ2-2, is KAGVTQTPRYLIKTRGQQVTLSCSPISGHRSVSWYQQTPGQGLQFLFEYFSETQRNKGNFPGRFSGRQFSNSRSEMNVSTLELGDSALYLCASSLVGLEYTGELFFGEGSRLTVL.

The CDR3, as DNA: TGTGCCAGCAGTGGCTACTCTTACGAGCAGTACTTC. Protein: CASSGYSYEQYF. The gene calls are TRBV27 and TRBJ2-7; no firm D call. With 5 bases removed from V and 4 bases from J, the gap between germline ends came to 9 bases. This CDR3 has 12 amino acids. Per the germline V gene, CDR1 is MNHEY and CDR2 is SMNVEV (reference sequence).

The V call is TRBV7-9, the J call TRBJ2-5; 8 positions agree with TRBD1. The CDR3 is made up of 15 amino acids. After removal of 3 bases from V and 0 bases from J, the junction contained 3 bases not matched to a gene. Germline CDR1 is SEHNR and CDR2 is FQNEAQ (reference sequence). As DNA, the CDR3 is TGTGCCAGCAGCTTGACAGGGGAATACCAAGAGACCCAGTACTTC. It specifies CASSLTGEYQETQYF. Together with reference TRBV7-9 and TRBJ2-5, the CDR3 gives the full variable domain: DTGVSQNPRHKITKRGQNVTFRCDPISEHNRLYWYRQTLGQGPEFLTYFQNEAQLEKSRLLSDRFSAERPKGSFSTLEIQRTEQGDSAMYLCASSLTGEYQETQYFGPGTRLLVL.

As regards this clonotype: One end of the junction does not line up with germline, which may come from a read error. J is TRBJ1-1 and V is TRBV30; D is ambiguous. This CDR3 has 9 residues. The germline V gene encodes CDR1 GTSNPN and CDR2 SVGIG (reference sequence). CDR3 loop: CAWSVDPLF. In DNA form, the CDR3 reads TGTGCCTGGAGTGTTGACCCTCTCTTT.